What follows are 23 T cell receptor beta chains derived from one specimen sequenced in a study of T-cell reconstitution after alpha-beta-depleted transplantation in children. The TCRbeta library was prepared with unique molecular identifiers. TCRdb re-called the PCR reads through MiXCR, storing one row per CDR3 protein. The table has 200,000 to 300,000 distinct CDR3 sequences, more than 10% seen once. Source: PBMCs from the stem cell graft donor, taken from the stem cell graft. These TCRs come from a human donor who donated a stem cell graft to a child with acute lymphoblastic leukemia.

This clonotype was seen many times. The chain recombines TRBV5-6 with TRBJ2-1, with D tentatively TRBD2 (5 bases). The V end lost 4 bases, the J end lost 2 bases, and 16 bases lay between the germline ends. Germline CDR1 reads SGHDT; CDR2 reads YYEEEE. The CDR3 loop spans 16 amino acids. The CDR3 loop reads CASSLRGPPTYNEQFF. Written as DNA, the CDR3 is TGTGCCAGCAGCCTCCGGGGTCCTCCGACCTACAATGAGCAGTTCTTC.

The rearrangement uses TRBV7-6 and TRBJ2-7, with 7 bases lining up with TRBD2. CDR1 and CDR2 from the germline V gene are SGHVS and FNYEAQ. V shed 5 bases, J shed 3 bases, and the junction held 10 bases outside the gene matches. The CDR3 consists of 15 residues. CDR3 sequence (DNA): TGTGCCAGCAGCCTTTCCTTCTCTAGCGGCTACGAGCAGTACTTC. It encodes CASSLSFSSGYEQYF.

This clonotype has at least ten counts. The CDR3, as DNA: TGCAGCGTTGCCGGGAGGGAGGGCACCGGGGAGCTGTTTTTT. Translation: CSVAGREGTGELFF. V and J are TRBV29-1 and TRBJ2-2; 8 nucleotides match TRBD2. V lost 4 bases, J lost 4 bases, and 5 bases stayed unmatched. Per the germline V gene, CDR1 is SQVTM and CDR2 is ANQGSEA. The CDR3 is made up of 14 amino acids.

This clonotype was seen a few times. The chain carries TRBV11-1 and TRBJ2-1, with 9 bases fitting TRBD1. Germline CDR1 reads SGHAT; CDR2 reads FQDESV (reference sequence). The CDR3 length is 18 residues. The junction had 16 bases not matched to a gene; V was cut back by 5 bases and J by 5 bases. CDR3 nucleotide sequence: TGTGCCAGCAGCGGCAGGACAGGGGAGGGGGGTATCCACAATGAGCAGTTCTTC. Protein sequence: CASSGRTGEGGIHNEQFF.

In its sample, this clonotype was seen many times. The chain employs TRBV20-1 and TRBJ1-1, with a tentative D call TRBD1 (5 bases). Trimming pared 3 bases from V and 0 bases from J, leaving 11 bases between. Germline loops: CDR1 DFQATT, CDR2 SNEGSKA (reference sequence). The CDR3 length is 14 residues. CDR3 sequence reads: CSASAGPLNTEAFF. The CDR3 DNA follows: TGCAGTGCTAGTGCAGGGCCCTTGAACACTGAAGCTTTCTTT.

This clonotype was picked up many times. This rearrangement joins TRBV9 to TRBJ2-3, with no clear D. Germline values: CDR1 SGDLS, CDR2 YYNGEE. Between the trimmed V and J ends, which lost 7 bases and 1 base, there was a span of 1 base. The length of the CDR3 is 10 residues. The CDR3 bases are TGTGCCAGCGGCACAGATACGCAGTATTTT. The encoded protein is CASGTDTQYF.

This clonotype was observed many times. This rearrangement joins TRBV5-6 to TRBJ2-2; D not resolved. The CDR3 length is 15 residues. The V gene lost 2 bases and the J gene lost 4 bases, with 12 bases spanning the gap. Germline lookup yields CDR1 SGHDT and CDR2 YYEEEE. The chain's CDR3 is CASSLRPVGTGELFF. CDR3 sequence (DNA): TGTGCCAGCAGCTTACGGCCAGTCGGCACCGGGGAGCTGTTTTTT.

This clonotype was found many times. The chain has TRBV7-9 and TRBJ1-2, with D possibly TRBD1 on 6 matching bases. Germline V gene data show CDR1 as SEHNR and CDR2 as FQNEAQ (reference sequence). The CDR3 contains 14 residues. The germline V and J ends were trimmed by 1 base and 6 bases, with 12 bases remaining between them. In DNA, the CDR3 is TGTGCCAGCAGCTTAGTTGCGGACAGAAATGGCTACACCTTC. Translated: CASSLVADRNGYTF.

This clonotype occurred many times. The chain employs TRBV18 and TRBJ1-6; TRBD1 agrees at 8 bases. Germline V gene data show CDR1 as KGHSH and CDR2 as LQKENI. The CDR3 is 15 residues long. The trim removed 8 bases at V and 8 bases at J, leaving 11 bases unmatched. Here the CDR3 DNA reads TGTGCCAGCGGCGTTAACCAGGGGGCCGATTCACCCCTCCACTTT. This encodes CASGVNQGADSPLHF.

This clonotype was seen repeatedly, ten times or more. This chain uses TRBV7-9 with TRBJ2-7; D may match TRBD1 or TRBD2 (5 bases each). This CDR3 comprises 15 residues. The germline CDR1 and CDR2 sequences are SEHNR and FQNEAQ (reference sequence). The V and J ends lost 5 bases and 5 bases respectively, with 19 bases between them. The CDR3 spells CASSPTGTGRDEQYF. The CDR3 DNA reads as TGTGCCAGCAGCCCCACCGGGACGGGGAGAGACGAGCAGTACTTC.

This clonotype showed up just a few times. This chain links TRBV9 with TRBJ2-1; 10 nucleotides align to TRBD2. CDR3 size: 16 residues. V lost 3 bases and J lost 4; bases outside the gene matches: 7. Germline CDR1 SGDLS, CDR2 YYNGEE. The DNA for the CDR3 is TGTGCCAGCAGCGCCCGAGCGGGGGGGACTTACAATGAGCAGTTCTTC. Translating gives CASSARAGGTYNEQFF.

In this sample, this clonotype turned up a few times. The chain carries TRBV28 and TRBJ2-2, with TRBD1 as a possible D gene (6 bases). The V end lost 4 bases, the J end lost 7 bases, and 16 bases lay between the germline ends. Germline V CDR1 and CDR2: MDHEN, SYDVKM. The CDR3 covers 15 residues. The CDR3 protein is CASSSAGGLGGELFF. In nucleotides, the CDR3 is TGTGCCAGCAGTTCCGCTGGGGGCCTGGGCGGGGAGCTGTTTTTT.

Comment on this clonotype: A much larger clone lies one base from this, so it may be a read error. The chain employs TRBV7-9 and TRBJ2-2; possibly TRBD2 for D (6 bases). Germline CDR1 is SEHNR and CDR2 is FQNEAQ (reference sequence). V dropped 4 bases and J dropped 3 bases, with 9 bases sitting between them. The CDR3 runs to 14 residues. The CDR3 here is CASSSGRDTGELFF. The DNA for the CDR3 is TGTGCCAGCAGCTCCGGGAGAGACACCGGGGAGCTGTTTTTT.

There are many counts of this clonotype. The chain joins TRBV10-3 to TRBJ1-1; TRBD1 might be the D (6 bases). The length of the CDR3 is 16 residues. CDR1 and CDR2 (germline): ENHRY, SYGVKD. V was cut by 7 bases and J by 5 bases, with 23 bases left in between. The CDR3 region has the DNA TGTGCCATCACCTCAGGGGTCCGGGCAGAAGGTACTGAAGCTTTCTTT. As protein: CAITSGVRAEGTEAFF.

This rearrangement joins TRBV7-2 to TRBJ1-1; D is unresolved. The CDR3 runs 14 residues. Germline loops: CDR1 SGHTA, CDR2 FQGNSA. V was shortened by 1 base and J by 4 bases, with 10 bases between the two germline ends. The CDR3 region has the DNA TGTGCCAGCAGCTTAGGTTGGGAAGGCACTGAAGCTTTCTTT. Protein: CASSLGWEGTEAFF.

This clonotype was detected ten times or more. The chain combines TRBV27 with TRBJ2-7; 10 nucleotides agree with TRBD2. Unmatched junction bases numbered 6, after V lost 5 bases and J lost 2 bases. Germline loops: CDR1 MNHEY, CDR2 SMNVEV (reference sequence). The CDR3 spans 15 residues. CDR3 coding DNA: TGTGCCAGCAGTGCGACTAGCGGGTCGCCCTACGAGCAGTACTTC. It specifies CASSATSGSPYEQYF.

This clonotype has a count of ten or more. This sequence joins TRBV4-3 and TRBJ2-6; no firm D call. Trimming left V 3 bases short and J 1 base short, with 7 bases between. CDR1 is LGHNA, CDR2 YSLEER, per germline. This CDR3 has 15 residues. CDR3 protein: CASSQGPSGANVLTF. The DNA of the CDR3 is TGCGCCAGCAGCCAGGGTCCTTCTGGGGCCAACGTCCTGACTTTC.

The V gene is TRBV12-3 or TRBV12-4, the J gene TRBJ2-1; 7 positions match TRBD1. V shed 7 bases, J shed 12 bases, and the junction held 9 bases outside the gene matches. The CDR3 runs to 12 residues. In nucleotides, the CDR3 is TGTGCCAGCATTAAGACAGGGACCCGGCAGTTCTTC. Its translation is CASIKTGTRQFF.

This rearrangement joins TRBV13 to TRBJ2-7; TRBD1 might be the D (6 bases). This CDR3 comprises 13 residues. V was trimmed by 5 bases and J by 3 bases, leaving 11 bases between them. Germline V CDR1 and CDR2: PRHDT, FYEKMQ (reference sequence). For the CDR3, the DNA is TGTGCCAGCAGCCACAGGGCCGGCTACGAGCAGTACTTC. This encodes CASSHRAGYEQYF.

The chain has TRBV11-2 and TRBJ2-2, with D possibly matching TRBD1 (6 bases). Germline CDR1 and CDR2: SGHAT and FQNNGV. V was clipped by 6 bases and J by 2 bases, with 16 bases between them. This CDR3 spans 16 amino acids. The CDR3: CASSWDMASNTGELFF. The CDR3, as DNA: TGTGCCAGCAGTTGGGACATGGCGTCCAACACCGGGGAGCTGTTTTTT.

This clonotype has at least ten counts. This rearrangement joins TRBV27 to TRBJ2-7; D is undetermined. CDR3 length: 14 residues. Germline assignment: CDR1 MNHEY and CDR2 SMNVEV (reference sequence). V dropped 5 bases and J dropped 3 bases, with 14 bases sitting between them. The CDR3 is CASSPSLGLYEQYF. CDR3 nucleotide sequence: TGTGCCAGCAGTCCCTCCTTGGGCCTCTACGAGCAGTACTTC.

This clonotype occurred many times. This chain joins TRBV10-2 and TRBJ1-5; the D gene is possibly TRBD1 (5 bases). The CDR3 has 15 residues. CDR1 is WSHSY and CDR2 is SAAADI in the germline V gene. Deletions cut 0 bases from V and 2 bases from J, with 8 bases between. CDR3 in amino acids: CASSESNRRNQPQHF. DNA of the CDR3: TGCGCCAGCAGTGAGTCGAACAGGCGCAATCAGCCCCAGCATTTT.

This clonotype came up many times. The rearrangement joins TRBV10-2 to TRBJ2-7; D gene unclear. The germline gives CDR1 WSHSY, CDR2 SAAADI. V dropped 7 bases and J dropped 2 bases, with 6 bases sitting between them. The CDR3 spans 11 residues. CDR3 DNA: TGCGCCAGCACAGGAACCTACGAGCAGTACTTC. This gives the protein CASTGTYEQYF.